These T cell receptor beta chains were read from a single sample in a study of human CD4 T cells and Enterobacteriaceae. The repertoire was sequenced with immunoSEQ multiplex PCR; TCRdb's copy has only in-frame clones and lacks some. Of 25,000 to 30,000 clones in the sample, approximately 84% were seen once. The material sequenced was memory CD4+ T cells from blood. Source of these receptors: a human donor in good health. CDR3s include the opening cysteine and the closing phenylalanine or tryptophan. The D gene is left open where the match is weak. Expanded clones are given a class, and other clones once, few, many or no size at all.

NA TRBJ2-3 NA TRBV7-2 TGTGCCAGCAGCGAATTGGCGGGAAACACAGATACGCAGTATTTT CASSELAGNTDTQYF
NA TRBJ2-7 NA TRBV5-1 TGCGCCAGCAGCTTAGGAGGCGCAGGGAACTACGAGCAGTACTTC CASSLGGAGNYEQYF
TRBD1 TRBJ1-1 once TRBV6-6 TGTGCCGCGCGGGACAGGGGTATCAAGGGCACTGAAGCTTTCTTT CAARDRGIKGTEAFF
NA TRBJ2-1 NA TRBV2 TGTGCCAGCAGTGAAGCTGGCGGGTCCGAAGGTGGGCAGTTCTTC CASSEAGGSEGGQFF
NA TRBJ1-2 NA TRBV7-9 TGTGCCAGCAGCCCCCAGGGGTCTGCAGGCTATGGCTACACCTTC CASSPQGSAGYGYTF
NA TRBJ2-1 NA TRBV19 TGTGCCAGTGACACAGGGTATGAGCAGTTCTTC CASDTGYEQFF
NA TRBJ1-1 NA TRBV5-4 TGTGCCAGCAGCTTGGAACAGATGAACACTGAAGCTTTCTTT CASSLEQMNTEAFF
NA TRBJ1-3 once TRBV19 TGTGCCAGTAGTACACACAACTCTGGAAACACCATATATTTT CASSTHNSGNTIYF
TRBD1 TRBJ2-3 once TRBV28 TGTGCCAGCAGTCGACAGGGAGTAAGTAGAGCGGCCGCCACAGATACGCAGTATTTT CASSRQGVSRAAATDTQYF
NA TRBJ1-1 NA TRBV19 TGTGCCAGTAGCGGGACAAAGGACACTGAAGCTTTCTTT CASSGTKDTEAFF
TRBD2 TRBJ2-2 NA TRBV15 TGTGCCACCAGCAGAGGGGGCGGGAGGGCTGCCGGGGAGCTGTTTTTT CATSRGGGRAAGELFF
TRBD2 TRBJ2-7 NA TRBV2 TGTGCCAGCAGTGAAGCGGAACTAGCGGGGGGGTCCTACGAGCAGTACTTC CASSEAELAGGSYEQYF
NA TRBJ2-7 NA TRBV2 TGTGCCAGCAGTGGACAGATAGCCTACGAGCAGTACTTC CASSGQIAYEQYF
TRBD2 TRBJ2-7 few TRBV10-3 TGTGCCATCAGCGCCCTAGCGGGATACGACGAGCAGTACTTC CAISALAGYDEQYF
NA TRBJ2-1 NA TRBV27 TGTGCCAGCAGTCGAAATAGTGGTCAGGGTGAGCAGTTCTTC CASSRNSGQGEQFF
NA TRBJ2-7 NA TRBV5-5 TGTGCCAGCAGCCGACAGGGAGGCTCCTACGAGCAGTACTTC CASSRQGGSYEQYF
TRBD1 TRBJ2-7 NA TRBV4-2 TGTGCCAGCAGCCAAGATCGGACAGGGATAGCCTACGAGCAGTACTTC CASSQDRTGIAYEQYF
NA TRBJ1-5 NA TRBV28 TGTGCCAGCAGTTTATCCTCTCTACGGGTGTCCCAGCATTTT CASSLSSLRVSQHF
TRBD1 TRBJ2-7 NA TRBV9 TGTGCCAGCAGCGTAGGGGCTGGACAGGGTTCCTACGAGCAGTACTTC CASSVGAGQGSYEQYF
TRBD1 TRBJ1-2 NA TRBV10-2 TGCGCCAGCAGTGTGGACAGGAAAAACTATGGCTACACCTTC CASSVDRKNYGYTF
TRBD1 TRBJ1-2 NA TRBV27 TGTGCCAGCAGGGGTGTGGGACAGGGTCATGGCTACACCTTC CASRGVGQGHGYTF
NA TRBJ2-3 NA TRBV30 TGTGCCTGGAGCAGGGGGCGACTAGCGGTCTCTAGCACAGATACGCAGTATTTT CAWSRGRLAVSSTDTQYF
NA TRBJ1-5 NA TRBV6-4 TGTGCCAGCAGTGAGGGGGAGTCAAATCAGCCCCAGCATTTT CASSEGESNQPQHF
TRBD2 TRBJ2-7 NA TRBV9 TGTGCCAGCAGCTCCCAAGCGGGGGCAGAAGAGCAGTACTTC CASSSQAGAEEQYF
TRBD2 TRBJ2-7 NA TRBV29-1 TGCAGCGTCGGAACTAGCGGGAGGGCCTCCGAGCAGTACTTC CSVGTSGRASEQYF
NA TRBJ2-3 NA TRBV10-2 TGCGCCAGCAGGCAGTTATGGGACCTCAGGCCAGATACGCAGTATTTT CASRQLWDLRPDTQYF
TRBD1 TRBJ1-1 NA TRBV11-3 TGTGCCAGCAGCTTAGGAGGCGCAGGGGGCCGGACTGAAGCTTTCTTT CASSLGGAGGRTEAFF
NA TRBJ2-5 NA TRBV30 TGTGCCTGGAGTGGGGACTGGAAGACCCAGTACTTC CAWSGDWKTQYF
TRBD1 TRBJ1-2 NA TRBV11-2 TGTGCCAGCAGCCCATCAGGGGACAGGGGCTTATATGGCTACACCTTC CASSPSGDRGLYGYTF
TRBD2 TRBJ2-5 few TRBV6-1 TGTGCCAGCAGTGAAATGGGTGGACTAGCGGGAGGAGAGACCCAGTACTTC CASSEMGGLAGGETQYF
NA TRBJ2-7 NA TRBV21-1 TGTGCCAGCAGAACCCCGGGACACTCCTACGAGCAGTACTTC CASRTPGHSYEQYF
NA TRBJ2-7 NA TRBV7-2 TGTGCCAGCAGCTTAGACGCGGGGACCAGGAACTACGAGCAGTACTTC CASSLDAGTRNYEQYF
TRBD1 TRBJ2-1 NA TRBV5-1 TGCGCCAGCAGCCGACAGGGGGAAAATGAGCAGTTCTTC CASSRQGENEQFF
NA TRBJ1-1 few TRBV19 TGTGCCAGTAGTGTAGGACAGCTCACTAACACTGAAGCTTTCTTT CASSVGQLTNTEAFF
TRBD2 TRBJ2-1 NA TRBV6-1 TGTGCCAGCAGGACTAGCGGGAGGGTCGGTGAGCAGTTCTTC CASRTSGRVGEQFF
NA TRBJ2-3 NA TRBV5-4 TGTGCCACGACTACCGGGACTAGCACAGATACGCAGTATTTT CATTTGTSTDTQYF
NA TRBJ1-1 NA TRBV18 TGTGCCAGCTCACCAGAAGCGGGGCGCGGTGAAGCTTTCTTT CASSPEAGRGEAFF
TRBD1 TRBJ2-3 NA TRBV7-3 TGTGCCAGCAGCTCGGGACAGATGACAGATACGCAGTATTTT CASSSGQMTDTQYF
TRBD1 TRBJ2-5 NA TRBV19 TGTGCCAGTAGTATTAACAGGGGAGAGACCCAGTACTTC CASSINRGETQYF
NA TRBJ2-7 once TRBV11-2 TGTGCCAGCAGCTTAGTGGCAGGGGCCTCCAGTTGGGGCTACGAGCAGTACTTC CASSLVAGASSWGYEQYF
TRBD2 TRBJ2-5 NA TRBV5-6 TGTGCCAGCAGCTTAAGCGGGATAGAGACCCAGTACTTC CASSLSGIETQYF
NA TRBJ2-5 NA TRBV5-1 TGCGCCAGCAGCTTGGTCACAGGAAGCGGGGAGACCCAGTACTTC CASSLVTGSGETQYF
TRBD2 TRBJ2-1 NA TRBV6-6 TGTGCCAGCACTAACTTAGCGGGGATATCGTACGATGAGCAGTTCTTC CASTNLAGISYDEQFF
TRBD1 TRBJ2-3 NA TRBV14 TGTGCCAGCAGCCAATGGGGAGGACAGGGTGCGCAGTATTTT CASSQWGGQGAQYF
NA TRBJ2-5 NA TRBV5-4 TGTGCCAGCAGCGCGCGGAGGGACGGGGAGACCCAGTACTTC CASSARRDGETQYF
TRBD1 TRBJ2-2 NA TRBV5-4 TGTGCCAGCAGTCCGAGACAGGGGGCAGGTAGCACCGGGGAGCTGTTTTTT CASSPRQGAGSTGELFF
NA TRBJ1-1 NA TRBV7-3 TGTGCCAGCAGCTCCGGACCGGGCGGGCAAGGAATTAATGCTTTCTTT CASSSGPGGQGINAFF
NA TRBJ2-7 NA TRBV5-1 TGCGCCAGCAGCTTCGACTCTGTCGGGGAGTACGAGCAGTACTTC CASSFDSVGEYEQYF
TRBD2 TRBJ2-2 NA TRBV7-2 TGTGCCAGCAGCTTAACCGGACTAGCGGGGAACACCGGGGAGCTGTTTTTT CASSLTGLAGNTGELFF
NA TRBJ2-7 NA TRBV5-1 TGCGCCAGCAGCTTCCAGGGAGACGAGCAGTACTTC CASSFQGDEQYF
NA TRBJ2-5 NA TRBV6-6 TGTGCCAGCAGCATTGACGGAGGACAAGAGACCCAGTACTTC CASSIDGGQETQYF
NA TRBJ1-1 few TRBV27 TGTGCCAGCAGCCAACAGGGTATGAACACTGAAGCTTTCTTT CASSQQGMNTEAFF
TRBD1 TRBJ1-1 few TRBV5-6 TGTGCCAGCAGCTTCCAAAGCTCCGGGACAGAGAACACTGAAGCTTTCTTT CASSFQSSGTENTEAFF